A selection of T cell receptor beta chains follows, all from one sample in a study of blood T cell repertoires in COVID-19. Assay: immunoSEQ multiplex PCR; the TCRdb copy retains only in-frame clones and omits some. The sample gives 200,000 to 250,000 clones, around 92% of which show up once; 1% to 1.5% is in the top ten. Specimen: peripheral blood. The receptors were sampled from a man aged 25-40 years with acute or convalescent COVID-19. Both conserved end residues are part of each CDR3. Each record gives: clone size, D gene, V gene, CDR3 protein. A D gene is named only where the DNA matches it firmly. Only part of the rows carry a size: once, few, many, or a class if the clone is expanded.

>NA|TRBD1|TRBV5-6
CASSLRTGGYNEQFF
>NA|NA|TRBV4-2
CASSQESGYEQYF
>NA|NA|TRBV6-5
CASSSVVNTGELFF
>NA|NA|TRBV19
CASTRRGIAVTSYNEQFF
>NA|TRBD1|TRBV28
CASSGQGAGNSPLHF
>NA|TRBD2|TRBV28
CASSLRQLAGKETQYF
>NA|TRBD2|TRBV3-1/TRBV3-2
CASSLDGTSGGRPGTGELFF
>NA|TRBD1|TRBV2
CASRDRGGSPLHF
>NA|NA|TRBV7-3
CASSLTGTGLRGANVLTF
>NA|NA|TRBV28
CASSLVLGGYTF
>NA|TRBD2|TRBV7-3
CASSQYGTSFDEQFF
>NA|NA|TRBV18
CASSPSGNSPLHF
>NA|NA|TRBV5-1
CASSLSTVQFF
>NA|TRBD2|TRBV2
CASSAHIGGDNEQFF
>once|NA|TRBV10-3
CAISESLDTSEAFF
>NA|NA|TRBV5-5
CASSPSRIGTGELFF
>once|NA|TRBV28
CASSFNGGQPQHF
>NA|TRBD2|TRBV7-3
CASSRSGGASGTQYF
>NA|TRBD2|TRBV9
CASSVGSGRFYEQYF
>NA|NA|TRBV6-6
CASSLTVGPNEQFF
>NA|TRBD2|TRBV6-5
CASSRAGGPETQYF
>NA|NA|TRBV6-1
CASIRTTSSYEQYF
>NA|TRBD2|TRBV7-3
CASSPRAGGLNEQFF
>NA|TRBD2|TRBV11-3
CASSSSGSSAGELFF
>NA|NA|TRBV6-5
CASAIGRGRGNTIYF
>NA|TRBD2|TRBV5-1
CASSWGLAQIEETQYF
>NA|NA|TRBV24-1
CATSDRPQGNPYNEQFF
>NA|TRBD1|TRBV5-1
CASSETGNQPQHF
>NA|NA|TRBV19
CASSRGHLAYEQYF
>NA|TRBD2|TRBV18
CASSPLLAELAKNIQYF
>few|NA|TRBV9
CASSVETSSYNSPLHF
>NA|NA|TRBV5-1
CASTPGHRTAYEQYF
>NA|NA|TRBV7-8
CASSVTGSSYNSPLHF
>NA|TRBD1|TRBV27
CASSLSSGGYSPLHF
>NA|TRBD1|TRBV5-6
CASSNRGVGQETQYF
>NA|TRBD2|TRBV19
CASSIEGLAGAGEQYF
>NA|NA|TRBV30
CAWSVFGGGTLKAFF
>NA|TRBD1|TRBV10-3
CAISEGQGYNQPQHF
>NA|NA|TRBV18
CASSPPSPLGWSQETQYF
>NA|TRBD1|TRBV15
CATSRERDRGNNEQFF
>NA|TRBD2|TRBV29-1
CSVETLAEDDNEQFF
>NA|TRBD1|TRBV7-9
CASSLGQSNEKLFF
>NA|NA|TRBV11-2
CASITRDMSTEAFF
>NA|NA|TRBV27
CASGSRHLASGNTIYF
>NA|NA|TRBV7-9
CASSPATGYGYTF